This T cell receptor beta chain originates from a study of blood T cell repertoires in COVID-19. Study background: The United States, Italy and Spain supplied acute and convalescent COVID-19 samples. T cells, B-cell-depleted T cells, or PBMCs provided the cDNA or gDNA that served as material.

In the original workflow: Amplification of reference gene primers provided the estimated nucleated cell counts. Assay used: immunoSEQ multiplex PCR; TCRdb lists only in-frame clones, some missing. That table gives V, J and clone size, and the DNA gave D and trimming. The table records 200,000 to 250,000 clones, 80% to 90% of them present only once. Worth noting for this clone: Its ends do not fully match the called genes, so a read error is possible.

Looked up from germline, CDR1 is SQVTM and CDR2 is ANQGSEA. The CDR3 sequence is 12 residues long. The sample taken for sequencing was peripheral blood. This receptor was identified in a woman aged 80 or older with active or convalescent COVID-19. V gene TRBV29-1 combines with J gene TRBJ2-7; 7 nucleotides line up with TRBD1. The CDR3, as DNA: TGCAGCGTTGAAAACCCTACAGGGGCCAGTGACTTC. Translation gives CSVENPTGASDF.